This TCR beta chain stems from a study of OX40 agonist ivuxolimab in advanced cancers. For the study at large: With ivuxolimab, an agonistic anti-OX40 (CD134) antibody, patients were treated.

Clones were sequenced by immunoSEQ multiplex PCR, and TCRdb holds only the in-frame ones, with some missing. The repertoire includes tens of thousands of clones, around 83% of them detected once, and around 0.78% sits in the top ten. Study-wide findings and caveats: At 0.1 to 3.0 mg/kg and by week 6, CD4+ and CD8+ T cells in the blood had expanded clonally. Patients with a partial response at 0.1-3.0 mg/kg had among the lowest clonal expansion.

This CDR3 spans 13 amino acids. CDR1 and CDR2 from the germline V gene are MDHEN and SYDVKM. Between the trimmed V and J ends, which lost 3 bases and 6 bases, there was a span of 12 bases. As concerns this clone: What it binds is not known.

The V call is TRBV28, the J call TRBJ2-7, with a tentative D call TRBD1 (5 bases). The input for sequencing was CD4+ or CD8+ T cells sorted from blood, taken in a trial of the OX40 agonist ivuxolimab. The receptor was isolated from an adult with an advanced solid tumor such as melanoma, head and neck, liver or kidney cancer. CDR3 bases: TGTGCCAGCAGTTTTAGGGGCACCGGCGAGCAGTACTTC. Protein product: CASSFRGTGEQYF.